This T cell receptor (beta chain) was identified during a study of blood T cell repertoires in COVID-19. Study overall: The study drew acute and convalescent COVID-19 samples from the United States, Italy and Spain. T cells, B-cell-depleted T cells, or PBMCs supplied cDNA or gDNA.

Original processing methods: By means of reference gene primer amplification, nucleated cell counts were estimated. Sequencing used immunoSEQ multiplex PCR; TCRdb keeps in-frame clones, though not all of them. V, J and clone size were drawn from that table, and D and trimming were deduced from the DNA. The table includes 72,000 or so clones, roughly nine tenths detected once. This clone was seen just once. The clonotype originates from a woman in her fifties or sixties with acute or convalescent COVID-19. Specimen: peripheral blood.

CDR3 amino acids: CAWGEAVGNTIYF. Written as DNA, the CDR3 is TGTGCCTGGGGCGAGGCTGTCGGAAACACCATATATTTT. V gene TRBV30 combines with J gene TRBJ1-3; D remains unclear. The germline V gene encodes CDR1 GTSNPN and CDR2 SVGIG (reference sequence). This CDR3 spans 13 amino acids. V lost 5 bases, J lost 4 bases, and 12 bases lay in between.